This TCR beta chain stems from a study of metastatic and nonmetastatic thyroid tumors. Study-wide points: When malignant thyroid tumors were compared with benign nodules, TCR beta diversity was reportedly significantly higher in the malignant tumors. This held in both blood and tumor samples.

Thyroid surgery was performed in patients who had received no treatment beforehand. Worth noting for this clone: Its cognate antigen is unknown.

TCRdb re-clonotyped the PCR reads via MiXCR. The repertoire has some 23,000 clones, about 13% of them found once; the top ten carry approximately 17%. The CDR3 spans 15 residues. V was pared by 5 bases and J by 1 base, with 13 bases between. The chain recombines TRBV12-3 or TRBV12-4 with TRBJ2-3; D remains ambiguous. This clonotype was obtained from a female donor with papillary thyroid cancer or a benign thyroid nodule (not recorded which). Some clones in this sample may be carry-over from other donors' samples. Sequencing was done on a sample of blood. The DNA of the CDR3 is TGTGCCAGCAGTGATAGCTTGGTGGGCACAGATACGCAGTATTTT. Translating gives CASSDSLVGTDTQYF.